Given below is one T cell receptor (beta chain) in context. Random hexamers primed reverse transcription of roughly 0.5 to 1 ug RNA. An immunoSEQ multiplex PCR amplified TCR beta CDR3 over 54 Vbeta and 13 Jbeta. MiXCR was run by TCRdb on the immunoSEQ multiplex PCR reads, yielding one entry per CDR3 protein. The table has 200,000 to 250,000 distinct CDR3 sequences, approximately 90% seen once; the top ten hold over 0.1%. Germline CDR1 reads SGDLS; CDR2 reads YYNGEE. Trimming removed 0 bases from V and 0 bases from J, with 10 bases in between. CDR3 length equals 16 residues. TCR beta from blood CD8+ and CD4+ T cells was sequenced. This sample stems from a study of CD8 T cells in Susac syndrome.

The V and J genes are TRBV9 and TRBJ2-1; D is perhaps TRBD2 (6 bases). The sequencing input was CD8+ T cells from PBMCs. The source is a human donor with multiple sclerosis. The DNA of the CDR3 is TGTGCCAGCAGCGTAGCCGGGGGAGTCTCCTACAATGAGCAGTTCTTC. Its translation is CASSVAGGVSYNEQFF.